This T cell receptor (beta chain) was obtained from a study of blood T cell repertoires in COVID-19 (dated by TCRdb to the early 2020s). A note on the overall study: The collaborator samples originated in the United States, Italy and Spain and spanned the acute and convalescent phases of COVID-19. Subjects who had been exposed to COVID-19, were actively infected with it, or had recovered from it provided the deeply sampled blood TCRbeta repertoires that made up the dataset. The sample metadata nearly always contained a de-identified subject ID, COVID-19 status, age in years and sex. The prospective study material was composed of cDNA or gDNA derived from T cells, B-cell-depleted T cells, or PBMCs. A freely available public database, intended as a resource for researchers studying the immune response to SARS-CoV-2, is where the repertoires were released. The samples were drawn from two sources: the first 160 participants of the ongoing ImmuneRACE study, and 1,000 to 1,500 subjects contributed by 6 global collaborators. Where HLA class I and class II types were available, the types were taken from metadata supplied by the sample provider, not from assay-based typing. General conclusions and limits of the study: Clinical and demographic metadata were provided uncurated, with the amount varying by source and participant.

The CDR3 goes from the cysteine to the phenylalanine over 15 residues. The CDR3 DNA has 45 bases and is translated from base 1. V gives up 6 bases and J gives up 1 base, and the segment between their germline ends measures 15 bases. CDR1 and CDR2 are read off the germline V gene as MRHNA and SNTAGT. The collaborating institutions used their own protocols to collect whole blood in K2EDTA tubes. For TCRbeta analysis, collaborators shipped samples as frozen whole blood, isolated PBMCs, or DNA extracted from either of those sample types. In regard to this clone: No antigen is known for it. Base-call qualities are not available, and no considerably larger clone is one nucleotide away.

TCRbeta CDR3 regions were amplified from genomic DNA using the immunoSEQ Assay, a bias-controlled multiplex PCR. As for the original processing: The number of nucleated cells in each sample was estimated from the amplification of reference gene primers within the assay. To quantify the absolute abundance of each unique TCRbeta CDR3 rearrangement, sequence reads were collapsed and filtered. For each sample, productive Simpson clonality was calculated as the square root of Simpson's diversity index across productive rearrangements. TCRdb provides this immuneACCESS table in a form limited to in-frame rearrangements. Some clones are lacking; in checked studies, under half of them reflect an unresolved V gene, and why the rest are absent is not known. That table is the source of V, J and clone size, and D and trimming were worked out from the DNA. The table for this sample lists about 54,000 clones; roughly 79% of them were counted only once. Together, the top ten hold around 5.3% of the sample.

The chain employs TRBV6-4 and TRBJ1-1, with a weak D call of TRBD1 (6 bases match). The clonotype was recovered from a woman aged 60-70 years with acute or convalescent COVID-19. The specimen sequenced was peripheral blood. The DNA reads TGTGCCAGCAGAGAACAGGGTACGGGGAACACTGAAGCTTTCTTT. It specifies CASREQGTGNTEAFF.